The entry below describes one T cell receptor beta chain. The sample originates from a study of blood T cell repertoires in COVID-19. From germline, CDR1 is MNHNS and CDR2 SASEGT. V was clipped by 1 base and J by 6 bases, with 12 bases between them. This CDR3 has 14 residues. In the original workflow: Reference gene primers were amplified, and this amplification served to estimate nucleated cell counts. Assay used: immunoSEQ multiplex PCR; TCRdb lists only in-frame clones, some missing. V, J and clone size were drawn from that table, and D and trimming were deduced from the DNA. The sample contains 350,000 or so clones, approximately 91% of which appear only once.

This sequence joins TRBV6-1 and TRBJ1-1; the D gene is possibly TRBD1 (5 bases). Sequencing was carried out using PBMCs or T cells enriched from blood (not recorded which). This TCR came from a woman aged 30 to 39 who had been exposed to COVID-19. CDR3 protein: CASSEVEGKAEAFF. The CDR3 DNA reads as TGTGCCAGCAGTGAAGTGGAGGGGAAGGCTGAAGCTTTCTTT.